This T cell receptor (beta chain) was identified in a study of blood T cell repertoires in COVID-19. Across the study: In each case, the material was cDNA or gDNA derived from T cells, B-cell-depleted T cells, or PBMCs.

Each participant's cohort was designated according to participant-reported clinical history. Symptom resolution, clearance, or two negative PCRs marked donors in Cohort 3 as recovered. The CDR3 sequence is 16 residues long. With 5 bases removed from V and 0 bases from J, the gap between germline ends came to 11 bases. The germline CDR1 and CDR2 sequences are SEHNR and FQNEAQ (reference sequence). Sequencing was performed with immunoSEQ multiplex PCR; in TCRdb, only in-frame clones are kept and a portion is missing. This table has more than 200,000 clones, approximately 84% appearing once. The TCR was taken from a man aged 55 to 70 who had recovered from COVID-19. The chain uses TRBV7-9 and TRBJ2-6; D remains ambiguous. Sequencing used PBMCs or T cells enriched from blood (not recorded which). As DNA, the CDR3 is TGTGCCAGCAGCCCATACGAGAGCTCTGGGGCCAACGTCCTGACTTTC. Its protein product is CASSPYESSGANVLTF.